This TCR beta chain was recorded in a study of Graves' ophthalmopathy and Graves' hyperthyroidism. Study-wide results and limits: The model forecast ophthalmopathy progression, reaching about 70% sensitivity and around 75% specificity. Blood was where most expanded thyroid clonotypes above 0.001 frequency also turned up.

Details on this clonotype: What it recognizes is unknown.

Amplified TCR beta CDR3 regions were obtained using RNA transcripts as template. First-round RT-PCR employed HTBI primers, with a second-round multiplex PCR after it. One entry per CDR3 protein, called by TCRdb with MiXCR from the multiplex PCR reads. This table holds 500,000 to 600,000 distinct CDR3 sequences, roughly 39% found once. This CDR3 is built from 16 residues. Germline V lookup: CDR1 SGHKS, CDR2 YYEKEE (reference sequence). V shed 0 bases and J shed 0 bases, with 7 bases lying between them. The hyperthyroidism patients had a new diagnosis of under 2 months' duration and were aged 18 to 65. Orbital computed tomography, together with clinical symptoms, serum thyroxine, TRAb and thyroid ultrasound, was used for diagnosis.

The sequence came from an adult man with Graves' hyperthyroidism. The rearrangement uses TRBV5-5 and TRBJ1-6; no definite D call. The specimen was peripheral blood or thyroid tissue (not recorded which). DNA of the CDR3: TGTGCCAGCAGCTTGGGGCCGAGCTCCTATAATTCACCCCTCCACTTT. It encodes CASSLGPSSYNSPLHF. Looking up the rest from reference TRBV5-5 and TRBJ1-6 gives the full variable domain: DAGVTQSPTHLIKTRGQQVTLRCSPISGHKSVSWYQQVLGQGPQFIFQYYEKEERGRGNFPDRFSARQFPNYSSELNVNALLLGDSALYLCASSLGPSSYNSPLHFGNGTRLTVT.